One and the same sample provided the 10 T cell receptor beta chains below, sequenced in a study of cytomegalovirus exposure and HLA in healthy donors. The study ran its PCR with 60 Vbeta and 13 Jbeta primers. Sequencing was performed with immunoSEQ multiplex PCR; in TCRdb, only in-frame clones are kept and a portion is missing. The profile shows 150,000 to 200,000 clones, 68% of them singletons. Sample: PBMCs. These receptor sequences come from a woman in her thirties or forties in good health and CMV-seropositive.

The V call is TRBV25-1, the J call TRBJ2-1; D is undetermined. V dropped 5 bases and J dropped 8 bases, with 7 bases sitting between them. CDR1 and CDR2 from the germline V gene are MGHDK and SYGVNS. CDR3 size: 11 residues. The CDR3 DNA is TGTGCCAGCAGTTCCGGGTATGAGCAGTTCTTC. The encoded protein is CASSSGYEQFF.

The chain combines TRBV9 with TRBJ2-5, with 10 positions matching TRBD2. The length of the CDR3 is 18 residues. Unmatched junction bases numbered 13, after V lost 3 bases and J lost 2 bases. Germline CDR1 reads SGDLS; CDR2 reads YYNGEE. The CDR3 is CASSARGASGSYQETQYF. CDR3 bases: TGTGCCAGCAGCGCCAGGGGGGCTAGCGGGAGCTATCAAGAGACCCAGTACTTC.

This rearrangement joins TRBV2 to TRBJ2-7; a possible D gene is TRBD1 (6 bases). The CDR3 length is 13 residues. Germline V gene sequence: CDR1 SNHLY, CDR2 FYNNEI. Trimming took 5 bases from V and 5 from J, leaving 13 bases between them. The CDR3 region is CASSLDRNHEQYF. In DNA, the CDR3 is TGTGCCAGCAGTTTAGACAGGAACCACGAGCAGTACTTC.

V is TRBV6-4 and J is TRBJ2-1; TRBD2 matches at 9 bases. V was clipped by 1 base and J by 0 bases; unmatched bases: 4. This CDR3 region has 17 residues. Per germline, CDR1 MRHNA and CDR2 SNTAGT. CDR3 amino acids: CASSDCLAGLSYNEQFF. The CDR3 DNA is TGTGCCAGCAGTGACTGCCTAGCGGGACTCTCCTACAATGAGCAGTTCTTC.

The chain has TRBV19 and TRBJ2-5; unclear D gene. The germline V gene has CDR1 LNHDA and CDR2 SQIVND (reference sequence). This CDR3 comprises 15 residues. V was cut by 2 bases and J by 2 bases, with 12 bases left in between. This CDR3 reads CASSIRPNYQETQYF. The CDR3 nucleotides are TGTGCCAGTAGTATAAGGCCGAACTATCAAGAGACCCAGTACTTC. The full variable domain, rest sourced from reference TRBV19 and TRBJ2-5, is DGGITQSPKYLFRKEGQNVTLSCEQNLNHDAMYWYRQDPGQGLRLIYYSQIVNDFQKGDIAEGYSVSREKKESFPLTVTSAQKNPTAFYLCASSIRPNYQETQYFGPGTRLLVL.

The chain uses TRBV6-1 and TRBJ1-6; 7 bases fit TRBD1. The CDR3 sequence is 14 residues long. Germline trimming cut 6 bases from V and 5 bases from J; bases unmatched to any gene: 4. Looked up from germline, CDR1 is MNHNS and CDR2 is SASEGT. This CDR3 is CASSWDSHNSPLHF. The CDR3 coding sequence is TGTGCCAGCAGCTGGGACAGTCATAATTCACCCCTCCACTTT.

This clone was detected only a few times. The rearrangement joins TRBV5-5 to TRBJ1-1; D not resolved. The CDR3 runs 15 residues. The germline CDR1 and CDR2 sequences are SGHKS and YYEKEE (reference sequence). Trimming shortened V by 7 bases and J by 5 bases, and 21 bases separated the two germline ends. The CDR3 DNA reads TGTGCCAGCGCCTCATTCGGCCGGGGAGAAACTGAAGCTTTCTTT. Translated, it gives CASASFGRGETEAFF.

The chain joins TRBV7-2 to TRBJ1-3; D is uncertain. CDR3 length: 13 amino acids. V was trimmed by 6 bases and J by 0 bases, leaving 6 bases between them. Germline CDR1 is SGHTA and CDR2 is FQGNSA. DNA for the CDR3: TGTGCCAGCAGTGAGAGCTCTGGAAACACCATATATTTT. It is translated as CASSESSGNTIYF.

This chain links TRBV7-2 with TRBJ1-5; unclear D gene. CDR1 and CDR2 from the germline V gene are SGHTA and FQGNSA. CDR3 length: 13 amino acids. Trimming left V 1 base short and J 7 bases short, with 8 bases between. CDR3 DNA: TGTGCCAGCAGCTTAGAGGCGGGGCAGCCCCAGCATTTT. Its protein is CASSLEAGQPQHF.

As to this clone: The same CDR3 is also encoded by other DNA sequences in this sample. CDR3 protein: CASSSGTGAYEQYF. The CDR3 DNA sequence: TGTGCCAGCAGCTCCGGAACAGGGGCCTACGAGCAGTACTTC. The rearrangement links TRBV5-8 to TRBJ2-7, with TRBD1 matching 7 bases. Looked up from germline, CDR1 is SGHTS and CDR2 is YDEGEE. The CDR3 is made up of 14 amino acids. The trim removed 3 bases at V and 2 bases at J, leaving 5 bases unmatched.